The rows below give T cell receptor beta chains drawn from one sample of a study of T cell repertoires in cytomegalovirus infection. TCRdb processed the reads anew with MiXCR; each CDR3 protein has one entry. The data hold 250,000 to 400,000 distinct CDR3 sequences, with approximately 25% observed a single time. These TCRs are of unknown antigen specificity. This specimen was cultured PBMCs, taken from culture after CMV antigen stimulation. Every receptor here comes from a human donor in good health (CMV status not recorded). Some clones in this sample may be carry-over from other donors' samples. Both conserved end residues are part of each CDR3. Each record gives: J gene, D gene, clone size, V gene, CDR3 protein, CDR3 DNA. A D gene is named only where the DNA matches it firmly. Not every row has a clone size; where given, it reads once, few, many or a size class.

>TRBJ2-3|TRBD2|.|TRBV15
CATSRDRASGYTQYF
TGTGCCACCAGCAGAGATCGGGCTAGCGGCTATACGCAGTATTTT
>TRBJ1-1|.|few|TRBV29-1
CSADGTPDTEAFF
TGCAGCGCCGATGGGACGCCGGACACTGAAGCTTTCTTT
>TRBJ2-1|TRBD2|.|TRBV15
CATSRFPSGSSYNEQFF
TGTGCCACCAGCAGATTCCCGAGCGGGAGCTCCTACAATGAGCAGTTCTTC
>TRBJ2-7|.|.|TRBV6-6
CASSARGGGEQYF
TGTGCCAGCAGTGCCCGAGGAGGGGGGGAGCAGTACTTC
>TRBJ2-1|.|many|TRBV25-1
CASSHPTRVPSYNEQFF
TGTGCCAGCAGCCACCCGACTAGGGTACCCTCCTACAATGAGCAGTTCTTC
>TRBJ2-5|TRBD1|.|TRBV12-3/TRBV12-4
CASSSRPRGTGETQYF
TGTGCCAGCAGCTCTCGCCCCAGGGGGACGGGAGAGACCCAGTACTTC
>TRBJ2-1|.|.|TRBV12-3/TRBV12-4
CASSLFGLRNEQFF
TGTGCCAGCAGTTTATTTGGACTACGCAATGAGCAGTTCTTC
>TRBJ1-1|.|.|TRBV12-3/TRBV12-4
CASSFGRQDTEAFF
TGTGCCAGCAGTTTCGGGCGCCAGGACACTGAAGCTTTCTTT
>TRBJ2-1|TRBD2|many|TRBV7-6
CASSLVLAGANEQFF
TGTGCCAGCAGCTTGGTACTAGCGGGAGCTAATGAGCAGTTCTTC
>TRBJ1-2|TRBD1|few|TRBV6-1
CASRGDSNYGYTF
TGTGCCAGCAGGGGGGACAGTAACTATGGCTACACCTTC
>TRBJ2-4|TRBD1|many|TRBV7-2
CASSSDRGLRNIQYF
TGTGCCAGCAGCTCGGACAGGGGGCTTAGGAACATTCAGTACTTC
>TRBJ2-3|TRBD2|.|TRBV6-1
CASSVLASGDTQYF
TGTGCCAGCAGTGTTTTGGCTAGCGGGGATACGCAGTATTTT
>TRBJ2-5|TRBD2|many|TRBV7-2
CASSLVRLAGGKWDQETQYF
TGTGCCAGCAGCTTAGTCCGGCTAGCGGGAGGGAAGTGGGACCAAGAGACCCAGTACTTC
>TRBJ2-7|.|few|TRBV7-6
CASSLVGTHGRPEQYF
TGTGCCAGCAGCTTAGTGGGTACGCACGGCCGACCCGAGCAGTACTTC
>TRBJ1-1|TRBD1|many|TRBV7-2
CASEEGQGWTEAFF
TGTGCCAGCGAAGAAGGACAGGGGTGGACTGAAGCTTTCTTT
>TRBJ1-5|.|.|TRBV7-6
CASSLLWGYSNQPQHF
TGTGCCAGCAGCTTACTTTGGGGTTATAGCAATCAGCCCCAGCATTTT
>TRBJ2-1|.|many|TRBV7-2
CASSPPGTSSYNEQFF
TGTGCCAGCAGCCCCCCAGGGACATCCTCCTACAATGAGCAGTTCTTC